One T cell receptor beta chain is described in this entry. Its specificity is not known. This record belongs to a study of cytomegalovirus exposure and HLA in healthy donors. Study information: For the approximately 420 genotyped donors, around 76% fell within the Caucasian-associated ancestry cluster. Whole-study findings and limits: Despite most TCR sequences being rare, some public TCRs occurred in many donors. In a later analysis, TCR beta V- and J-gene trimming showed a link to a missense DCLRE1C variant.

The V and J ends lost 2 bases and 3 bases respectively, with 8 bases between them. The germline V gene encodes CDR1 LGHNA and CDR2 YSLEER. This CDR3 contains 13 residues. The PCR ran on 60 Vbeta and 13 Jbeta primers. How the authors handled the data: A later analysis counted 65 million to 80 million unique TCR beta chains, some 11 million shared. Only in-frame clones appear in the TCRdb table, and some are missing; sequencing was by immunoSEQ multiplex PCR. V, J and clone size derive from that table, while D and trimming were established from the DNA sequence. The data show around 120,000 clones, about 80% seen once.

This TCR was sampled from a man between 25 and 39 years old in good health and CMV-seronegative. The chain carries TRBV4-3 and TRBJ2-7; D not resolved. Sequenced material: PBMCs. CDR3 nucleotides: TGCGCCAGCAGCCAAACACACAGCTACGAGCAGTACTTC. This encodes CASSQTHSYEQYF.